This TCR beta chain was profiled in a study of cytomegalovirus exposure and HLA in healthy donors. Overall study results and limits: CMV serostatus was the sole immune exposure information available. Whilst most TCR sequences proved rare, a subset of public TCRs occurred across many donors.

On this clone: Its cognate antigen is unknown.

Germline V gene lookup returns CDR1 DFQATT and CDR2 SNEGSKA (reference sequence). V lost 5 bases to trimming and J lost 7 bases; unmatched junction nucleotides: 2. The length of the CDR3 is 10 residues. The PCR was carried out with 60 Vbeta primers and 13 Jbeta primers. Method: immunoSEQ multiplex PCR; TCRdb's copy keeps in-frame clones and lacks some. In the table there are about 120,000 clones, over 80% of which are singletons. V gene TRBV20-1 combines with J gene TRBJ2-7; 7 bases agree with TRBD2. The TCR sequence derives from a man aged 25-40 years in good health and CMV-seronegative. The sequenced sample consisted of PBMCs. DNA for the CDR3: TGCAGTGCTTGGGGGGGGGAGCAGTACTTC. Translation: CSAWGGEQYF.